This TCR beta chain was retrieved from a study of blood T cell repertoires in COVID-19. Here immunoSEQ multiplex PCR was the method, and the copy in TCRdb shows in-frame clones only, minus some. The data show 200,000 to 250,000 clones, under 85% seen once. This receptor was obtained from a man in his 60s who had recovered from COVID-19. The specimen was PBMCs or T cells enriched from blood (not recorded which).

The CDR3 here is CASSRDSTYEQYF. Written as DNA, the CDR3 is TGTGCCAGTAGTCGGGACAGCACCTACGAGCAGTACTTC. V and J are TRBV19 and TRBJ2-7; 7 nucleotides agree with TRBD1. This CDR3 is 13 amino acids long. Germline CDR1 reads LNHDA; CDR2 reads SQIVND (reference sequence). The V gene end was trimmed by 5 bases and the J gene end by 2 bases; junction bases not matched to a gene: 3. Together with reference TRBV19 and TRBJ2-7, the CDR3 gives the full variable domain: DGGITQSPKYLFRKEGQNVTLSCEQNLNHDAMYWYRQDPGQGLRLIYYSQIVNDFQKGDIAEGYSVSREKKESFPLTVTSAQKNPTAFYLCASSRDSTYEQYFGPGTRLTVT.